Below, 17 T cell receptor beta chains from the same sample are listed, as sequenced in a study of T cells after yellow fever vaccination. TCRdb passed the 5' RACE reads through MiXCR, listing each CDR3 protein once. This repertoire shows around 260,000 distinct CDR3 sequences, about 5.2% found once; its top ten account for roughly 3.5%. Material: CD4+ T cells sorted from PBMCs, obtained on the day of the yellow fever booster vaccination. These receptors were obtained from a man between 18 and 29 years old who received the YFV17D yellow fever vaccine.

At least ten counts were recorded for this clonotype. This chain connects TRBV20-1 to TRBJ1-1; D is possibly TRBD1 (5 bases). V was shortened by 4 bases and J by 3 bases, with 15 bases between the two germline ends. CDR3 length equals 14 residues. Germline loops: CDR1 DFQATT, CDR2 SNEGSKA (reference sequence). The CDR3, as DNA: TGCAGTGCTACGGGGGGAATAGATTACACTGAAGCTTTCTTT. It translates to CSATGGIDYTEAFF.

This clonotype has ten or more counts. The chain has TRBV21-1 and TRBJ2-1; the table's D call TRBD1 went unverified against the DNA. TRBV21-1 represents a pseudogene. The CDR3 length is 16 residues. This CDR3 is CASSTPHRGGEDEQFF. In DNA, the CDR3 is TGTGCCAGCAGCACCCCTCATAGAGGGGGGGAAGATGAGCAGTTCTTC.

This clonotype was observed a few times. The V gene is TRBV5-1, the J gene TRBJ2-1; 7 nucleotides line up with TRBD2. This CDR3 contains 14 residues. The germline CDR1 and CDR2 sequences are SGHRS and YFSETQ. V lost 0 bases, J lost 7 bases, and 4 bases stayed unmatched. DNA for the CDR3: TGCGCCAGCAGCTTGGCCGGGGGGTGGAATGAGCAGTTCTTC. Its protein is CASSLAGGWNEQFF.

Ten or more counts support this clonotype. Written as DNA, the CDR3 is TGTGCCGCTAAGTCGCTAGCGGGGGCGCTCAATGAGCAGTTCTTC. Its translation: CAAKSLAGALNEQFF. The chain couples TRBV10-3 to TRBJ2-1; TRBD2 matches 10 bases. The CDR3 runs 15 residues. V was pared by 11 bases and J by 6 bases, with 13 bases of the junction left unmatched. Germline CDR1 ENHRY, CDR2 SYGVKD.

The V and J genes are TRBV5-1 and TRBJ2-7; 10 bases agree with TRBD2. The trim removed 3 bases at V and 6 bases at J, leaving 6 bases unmatched. CDR3 size: 14 residues. Germline loops: CDR1 SGHRS, CDR2 YFSETQ. The CDR3 sequence: CASSWGAGGREQYF. DNA for the CDR3: TGCGCCAGCAGCTGGGGAGCGGGGGGGCGCGAGCAGTACTTC. The variable domain in full, completed from reference TRBV5-1 and TRBJ2-7, reads KAGVTQTPRYLIKTRGQQVTLSCSPISGHRSVSWYQQTPGQGLQFLFEYFSETQRNKGNFPGRFSGRQFSNSRSEMNVSTLELGDSALYLCASSWGAGGREQYFGPGTRLTVT.

This rearrangement joins TRBV5-1 to TRBJ1-1, with D possibly TRBD1 on 5 matching bases. There are 14 residues in the CDR3. CDR1 is SGHRS, CDR2 YFSETQ, per germline. V dropped 4 bases and J dropped 4 bases, with 14 bases sitting between them. For the CDR3, the DNA is TGCGCCAGCAGCCGCCTCGACAGTTCCACTGAAGCTTTCTTT. Translating gives CASSRLDSSTEAFF.

In its sample, this clonotype was seen many times. The V gene is TRBV29-1, the J gene TRBJ2-5, with D unresolved. V was shortened by 8 bases and J by 5 bases, with 12 bases between the two germline ends. The CDR3 runs 11 residues. Germline CDR1 is SQVTM and CDR2 is ANQGSEA. CDR3 bases: TGCAGCTATCGGGCACGTGAGACCCAGTACTTC. Translated, it gives CSYRARETQYF.

In its sample, this clonotype was seen many times. The rearrangement joins TRBV4-2 to TRBJ2-1, with 11 bases fitting TRBD2. The length of the CDR3 is 20 residues. The V and J ends lost 1 base and 0 bases, in that order; junction bases with no gene match: 11. Germline CDR1 LGHNA, CDR2 YNFKEQ. In DNA form, the CDR3 reads TGTGCCAGCAGCCAAGTAATGGCTAGCGGGGGGCTGAGCTCCTACAATGAGCAGTTCTTC. It encodes CASSQVMASGGLSSYNEQFF.

Turning to this clonotype: A much larger clone differs from this one at a single base, so this may be a read error. The rearrangement joins TRBV6-5 to TRBJ1-1, with D possibly being TRBD1 (5 bases). The CDR3 is 14 amino acids. Germline CDR1 and CDR2: MNHEY and SVGAGI. The CDR3 loop is CASRSTGDSGEAYF. CDR3 DNA: TGTGCCAGCAGGTCCACAGGAGATAGTGGTGAAGCTTACTTT.

This clonotype turned up a few times. The rearrangement links TRBV7-8 to TRBJ1-1, with D unclear. The V end was cut by 3 bases, the J end by 0 bases, with 8 bases between. CDR3 size: 14 residues. Germline CDR1 reads SGHVS; CDR2 reads FQNEAQ. The CDR3 DNA follows: TGTGCCAGCAGCTTTGGGGAGATGAACACTGAAGCTTTCTTT. This codes for CASSFGEMNTEAFF. The variable domain in full, completed from reference TRBV7-8 and TRBJ1-1, reads GAGVSQSPRYKVAKRGQDVALRCDPISGHVSLFWYQQALGQGPEFLTYFQNEAQLDKSGLPSDRFFAERPEGSVSTLKIQRTQQEDSAVYLCASSFGEMNTEAFFGQGTRLTVV.

This clonotype was counted at least ten times. The chain joins TRBV7-2 to TRBJ2-3, with D unclear. CDR1 and CDR2 (germline): SGHTA, FQGNSA. The CDR3 covers 14 residues. The V gene lost 4 bases and the J gene lost 9 bases, with 17 bases spanning the gap. This CDR3 reads CASSSPGSALTQYF. The CDR3 bases are TGTGCCAGCAGCTCTCCCGGTAGTGCCCTCACGCAGTATTTT.

This clonotype was counted only a few times. V usage is TRBV4-1 and J usage is TRBJ2-7; D gene ambiguous. V dropped 2 bases and J dropped 5 bases, with 7 bases sitting between them. This CDR3 region has 12 residues. From germline, CDR1 is MGHRA and CDR2 YSYEKL. CDR3 loop: CASSQPADEQYF. CDR3 in DNA: TGCGCCAGCAGCCAACCCGCCGACGAGCAGTACTTC.

The chain combines TRBV20-1 with TRBJ2-3; 10 bases are shared with TRBD2. Unmatched junction bases numbered 4, after V lost 1 base and J lost 3 bases. The length of the CDR3 is 15 residues. Germline CDR1 DFQATT, CDR2 SNEGSKA (reference sequence). The CDR3 loop is CSARAPGLATDTQYF. The CDR3 coding sequence is TGCAGTGCTAGAGCTCCGGGACTAGCGACAGATACGCAGTATTTT.

The CDR3 reads CATGLADYEQYV. CDR3 nucleotides: TGTGCCACGGGACTAGCGGACTACGAGCAGTACGTC. J is TRBJ2-7 and V is TRBV10-3, with TRBD2 matching over 11 bases. In germline, CDR1 is ENHRY, CDR2 SYGVKD. This CDR3 is 12 amino acids long. With 10 bases clipped from V and 3 bases from J, the junction kept 2 bases outside the gene matches.

This clonotype was recorded at least ten times. The CDR3 protein is CSEGGSSYNEQFF. CDR3 DNA: TGCAGCGAGGGAGGTTCGTCCTACAATGAGCAGTTCTTC. This chain joins TRBV29-1 and TRBJ2-1, with D possibly TRBD2 on 6 matching bases. Germline values: CDR1 SQVTM, CDR2 ANQGSEA. The germline V and J ends were trimmed by 7 bases and 1 base, with 11 bases remaining between them. CDR3 length equals 13 residues.

This clonotype was found a few times. The V gene is TRBV2, the J gene TRBJ2-5; 7 positions agree with TRBD2. This CDR3 spans 15 amino acids. CDR1 is SNHLY and CDR2 is FYNNEI in the germline V gene. Germline trimming cut 7 bases from V and 0 bases from J; bases unmatched to any gene: 8. The CDR3 nucleotides read TGTGCCAGCACAAGTCGAGCGGGGTACCAAGAGACCCAGTACTTC. This gives the protein CASTSRAGYQETQYF.

This clonotype came up many times. The CDR3 bases are TGCGCCAGCGGACAGCGAACTGGAAACACCATATATTTT. Translated, it gives CASGQRTGNTIYF. V and J are TRBV5-1 and TRBJ1-3; D is possibly TRBD1 (6 bases). CDR1 SGHRS and CDR2 YFSETQ come from the germline V gene. Trimming took 7 bases from V and 2 from J, leaving 10 bases between them. The CDR3 has 13 amino acids.